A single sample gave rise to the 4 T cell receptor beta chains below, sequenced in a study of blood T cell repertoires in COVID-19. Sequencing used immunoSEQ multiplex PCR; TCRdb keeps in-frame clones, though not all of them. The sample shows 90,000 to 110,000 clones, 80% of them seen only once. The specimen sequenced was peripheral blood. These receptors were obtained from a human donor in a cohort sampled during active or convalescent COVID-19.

The CDR3: CASSFSILTQTSGYEQYF. The CDR3 DNA follows: TGCGCCAGCAGCTTTTCCATCCTCACTCAAACTAGCGGCTACGAGCAGTACTTC. The chain recombines TRBV5-1 with TRBJ2-7; 8 positions agree with TRBD2. Germline V gives CDR1 SGHRS, CDR2 YFSETQ. V lost 2 bases to trimming and J lost 3 bases; unmatched junction nucleotides: 16. The CDR3 length is 18 residues.

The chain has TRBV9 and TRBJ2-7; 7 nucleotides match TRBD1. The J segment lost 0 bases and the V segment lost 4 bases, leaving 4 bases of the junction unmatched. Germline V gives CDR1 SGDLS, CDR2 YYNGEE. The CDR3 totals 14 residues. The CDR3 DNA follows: TGTGCCAGCAGCTTGGGACAGTCCTCCTACGAGCAGTACTTC. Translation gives CASSLGQSSYEQYF.

Here the CDR3 reads CASSWGQTNTEAFF. The CDR3 DNA is TGCGCCAGCAGCTGGGGACAGACCAACACTGAAGCTTTCTTT. This rearrangement joins TRBV5-1 to TRBJ1-1, with TRBD1 matching over 7 bases. This CDR3 spans 14 amino acids. J was trimmed by 2 bases and V by 3 bases; bases with no gene match: 4. The germline CDR1 and CDR2 sequences are SGHRS and YFSETQ.

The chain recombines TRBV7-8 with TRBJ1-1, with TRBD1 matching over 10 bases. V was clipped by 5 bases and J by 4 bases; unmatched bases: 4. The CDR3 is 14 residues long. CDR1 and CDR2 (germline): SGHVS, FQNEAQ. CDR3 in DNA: TGTGCCAGCAGCCGACAGGGGGCCAGCACTGAAGCTTTCTTT. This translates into CASSRQGASTEAFF.